A single T cell receptor beta chain is shown here with its context. A multiplex PCR was run with 60 Vbeta primers and 13 Jbeta primers. Sequenced by immunoSEQ multiplex PCR; TCRdb stores in-frame clones only, minus some. The listing contains under 90,000 clones. This record belongs to a study of cytomegalovirus exposure and HLA in healthy donors. Germline values: CDR1 MNHNS, CDR2 SASEGT. Trimming pared 3 bases from V and 4 bases from J, leaving 12 bases between. The CDR3 runs 15 residues. This TCR was sampled from a man aged 45 to 65 in good health and CMV-seropositive. The chain employs TRBV6-1 and TRBJ2-2; D may be TRBD1 (5 bases). The sequenced material came from PBMCs. CDR3 protein: CASSDLGRATGELFF. The CDR3 nucleotides are TGTGCCAGCAGTGATTTGGGCAGGGCCACCGGGGAGCTGTTTTTT.